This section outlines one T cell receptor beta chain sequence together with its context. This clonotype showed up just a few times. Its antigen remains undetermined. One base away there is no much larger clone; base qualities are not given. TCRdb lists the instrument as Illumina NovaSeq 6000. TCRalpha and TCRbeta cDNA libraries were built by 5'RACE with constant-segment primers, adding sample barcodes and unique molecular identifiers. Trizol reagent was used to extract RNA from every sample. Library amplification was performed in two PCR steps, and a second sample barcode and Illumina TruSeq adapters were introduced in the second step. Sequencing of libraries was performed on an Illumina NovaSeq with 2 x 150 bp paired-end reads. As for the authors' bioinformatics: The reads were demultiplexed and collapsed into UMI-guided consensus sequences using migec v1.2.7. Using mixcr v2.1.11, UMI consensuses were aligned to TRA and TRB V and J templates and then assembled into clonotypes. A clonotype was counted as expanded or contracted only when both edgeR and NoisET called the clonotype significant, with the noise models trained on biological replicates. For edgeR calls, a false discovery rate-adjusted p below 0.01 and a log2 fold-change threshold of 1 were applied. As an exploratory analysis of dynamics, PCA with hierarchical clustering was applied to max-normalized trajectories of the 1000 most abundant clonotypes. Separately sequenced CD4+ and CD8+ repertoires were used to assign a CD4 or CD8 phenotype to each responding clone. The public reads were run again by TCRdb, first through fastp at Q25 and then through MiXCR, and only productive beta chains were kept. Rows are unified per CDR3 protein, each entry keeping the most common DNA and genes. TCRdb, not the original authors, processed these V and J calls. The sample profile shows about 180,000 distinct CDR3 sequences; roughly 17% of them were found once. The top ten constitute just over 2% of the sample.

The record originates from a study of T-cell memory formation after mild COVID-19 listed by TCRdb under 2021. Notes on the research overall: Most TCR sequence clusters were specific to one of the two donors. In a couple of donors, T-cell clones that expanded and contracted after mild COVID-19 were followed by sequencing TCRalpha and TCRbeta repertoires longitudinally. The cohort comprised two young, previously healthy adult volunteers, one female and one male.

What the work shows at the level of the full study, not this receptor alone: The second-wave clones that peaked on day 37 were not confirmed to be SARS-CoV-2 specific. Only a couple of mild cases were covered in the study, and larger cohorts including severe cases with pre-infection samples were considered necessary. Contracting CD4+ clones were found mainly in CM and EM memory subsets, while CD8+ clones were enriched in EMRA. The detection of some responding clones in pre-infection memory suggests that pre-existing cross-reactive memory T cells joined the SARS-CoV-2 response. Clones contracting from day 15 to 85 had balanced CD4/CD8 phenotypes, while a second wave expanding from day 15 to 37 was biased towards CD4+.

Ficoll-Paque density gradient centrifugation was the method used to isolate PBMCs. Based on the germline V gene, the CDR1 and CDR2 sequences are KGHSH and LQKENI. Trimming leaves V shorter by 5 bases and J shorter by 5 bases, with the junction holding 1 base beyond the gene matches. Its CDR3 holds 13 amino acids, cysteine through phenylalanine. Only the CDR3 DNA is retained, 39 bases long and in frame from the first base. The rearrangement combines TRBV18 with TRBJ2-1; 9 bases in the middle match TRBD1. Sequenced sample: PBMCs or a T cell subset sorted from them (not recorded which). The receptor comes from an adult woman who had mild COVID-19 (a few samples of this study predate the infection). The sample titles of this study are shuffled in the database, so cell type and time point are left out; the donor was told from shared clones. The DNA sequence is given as TGTGCCAGCTCAGGGACAGGGAACAATGAGCAGTTCTTC. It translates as CASSGTGNNEQFF.